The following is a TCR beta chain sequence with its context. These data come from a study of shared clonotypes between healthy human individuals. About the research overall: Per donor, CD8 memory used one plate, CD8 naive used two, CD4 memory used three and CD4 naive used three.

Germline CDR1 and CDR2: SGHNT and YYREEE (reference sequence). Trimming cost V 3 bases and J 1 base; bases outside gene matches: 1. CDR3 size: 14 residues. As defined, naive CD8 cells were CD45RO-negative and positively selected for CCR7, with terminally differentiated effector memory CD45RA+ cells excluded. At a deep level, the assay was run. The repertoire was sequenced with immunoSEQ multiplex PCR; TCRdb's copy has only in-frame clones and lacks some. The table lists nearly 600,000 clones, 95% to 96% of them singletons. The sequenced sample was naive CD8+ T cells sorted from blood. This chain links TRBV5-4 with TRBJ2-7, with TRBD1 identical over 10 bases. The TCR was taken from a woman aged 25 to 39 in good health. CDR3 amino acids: CASSWDRGSYEQYF. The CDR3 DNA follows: TGTGCCAGCAGCTGGGACAGGGGTTCCTACGAGCAGTACTTC.